The next 11 T cell receptor beta chains were all read from a single sample in a study. TCRdb used MiXCR to reprocess the 5' RACE reads, holding one entry per CDR3 protein. The sample includes tens of thousands of distinct CDR3 sequences, approximately 25% of them seen just once. Sequences were obtained from memory CD4+ T cells sorted from blood. The subset: memory CD4+ T cells, CD4+CD45RO+CD25-. The source is a female donor with breast cancer.

CDR3 DNA sequence: TGTGCCACCAGCGGGACAGGGATCTACAATGAGCAGTTCTTC. Its translation: CATSGTGIYNEQFF. The rearrangement joins TRBV15 to TRBJ2-1; 9 positions agree with TRBD1. With V trimmed by 5 bases and J by 3 bases, 2 bases remained unmatched. The CDR3 contains 14 residues. CDR1 LNHNV and CDR2 YYDKDF come from the germline V gene (reference sequence).

A remark on this clonotype: A much larger clone lies a single base off, so this may be a read error. The J gene is TRBJ2-1, the V gene TRBV5-4, with D perhaps matching TRBD2 (5 bases). CDR3 size: 15 residues. CDR1 is SGHNT, CDR2 YYREEE, per germline (reference sequence). The CDR3 DNA follows: TGTGCCGGCAGCTTGGATGGGAGCTCCTACAATGAGCAGTTCTTC. Protein product: CAGSLDGSSYNEQFF. The full variable domain, its missing parts supplied by reference TRBV5-4 and TRBJ2-1, is ETGVTQSPTHLIKTRGQQVTLRCSSQSGHNTVSWYQQALGQGPQFIFQYYREEENGRGNFPPRFSGLQFPNYSSELNVNALELDDSALYLCAGSLDGSSYNEQFFGPGTRLTVL.

This clonotype has a count of ten or more. The chain's CDR3 is CSARDPREGQDTQYF. The CDR3 bases are TGCAGTGCTAGAGATCCGCGGGAGGGCCAAGATACGCAGTATTTT. The chain couples TRBV20-1 to TRBJ2-3; 9 nucleotides match TRBD2. The trim removed 0 bases at V and 5 bases at J, leaving 6 bases unmatched. The CDR3 covers 15 residues. Germline V gives CDR1 DFQATT, CDR2 SNEGSKA (reference sequence).

CDR3 sequence reads: CASSPGTDNVLTF. The CDR3 nucleotides are TGCGCCAGCAGCCCCGGGACAGACAACGTCCTGACTTTC. The genes are TRBV5-1 and TRBJ2-6; 7 bases agree with TRBD1. Germline lookup yields CDR1 SGHRS and CDR2 YFSETQ. This CDR3 has 13 amino acids. The junction had 4 bases not matched to a gene; V was cut back by 4 bases and J by 9 bases.

There are many counts of this clonotype. V gene TRBV6-5 combines with J gene TRBJ1-2; no definite D call. The CDR3 covers 11 residues. Per the germline V gene, CDR1 is MNHEY and CDR2 is SVGAGI. The V end lost 7 bases, the J end lost 6 bases, and 9 bases lay between the germline ends. CDR3 coding DNA: TGTGCCAGCAAACAGAATAATGGCTACACCTTC. Protein: CASKQNNGYTF.

On this clonotype itself: A read error is possible here, since a much larger clone lies one base away. V is TRBV7-9 and J is TRBJ1-2, with a weak D call TRBD1 (5 bases). CDR1 SEHNR and CDR2 FQNEAQ come from the germline V gene (reference sequence). The CDR3 totals 12 residues. CDR3 protein: CASSGRDYDYTF. The DNA for the CDR3 is TGTGCCAGCAGCGGTCGGGACTATGACTACACCTTC.

The genes are TRBV12-3 or TRBV12-4 and TRBJ1-1; 9 nucleotides align to TRBD1. Trimming cost V 6 bases and J 1 base; bases outside gene matches: 9. This CDR3 region has 16 residues. The CDR3 reads CASSSGTGSGNTEAFF. The CDR3 nucleotides are TGTGCCAGCAGCTCCGGGACAGGGTCCGGGAACACTGAAGCTTTCTTT.

This clonotype came up a few times. The V gene is TRBV5-1, the J gene TRBJ2-1, with TRBD2 identical over 9 bases. This CDR3 region has 16 residues. CDR1 and CDR2 from the germline V gene are SGHRS and YFSETQ. J lost 2 bases, V lost 1 base, and 4 bases had no gene match. The CDR3 reads CASSLYGGGAYNEQFF. The CDR3 DNA reads TGCGCCAGCAGCTTGTATGGCGGGGGGGCCTACAATGAGCAGTTCTTC.

J is TRBJ1-4 and V is TRBV27; D not certain. The germline V gene has CDR1 MNHEY and CDR2 SMNVEV (reference sequence). Between the trimmed V and J ends, which lost 5 bases and 1 base, there was a span of 11 bases. This CDR3 comprises 15 residues. CDR3 loop: CASSIYMGTNEKLFF. CDR3 nucleotides: TGTGCCAGCAGTATATACATGGGAACTAATGAAAAACTGTTTTTT.

This clonotype turned up a few times. The V call is TRBV30, the J call TRBJ2-6; unclear D gene. V lost 3 bases and J 0 bases, leaving 12 bases between the germline ends. CDR1 and CDR2 (germline): GTSNPN, SVGIG (reference sequence). This CDR3 region has 16 residues. The CDR3 region has the DNA TGTGCCTGGAGGGAAAGATTAAGCTCTGGGGCCAACGTCCTGACTTTC. Translation gives CAWRERLSSGANVLTF.

By proportion, this clonotype is medium-sized. CDR3 sequence: CASSYRQYYEQYF. DNA for the CDR3: TGTGCCAGCAGTTATAGGCAGTACTACGAGCAGTACTTC. The chain carries TRBV6-5 and TRBJ2-7; D not resolved. This CDR3 is built from 13 residues. Germline V gene data show CDR1 as MNHEY and CDR2 as SVGAGI. V was shortened by 3 bases and J by 3 bases, with 9 bases between the two germline ends.